The next 7 T cell receptor beta chains were all read from a single sample in a study of T cells after yellow fever vaccination (dated by TCRdb to the late 2010s). The treatment or condition tag for this specimen amounts to: live attenuated yellow fever vaccine strain. Libraries were built with 5' RACE. The data were produced on an Illumina HiSeq 2500. TCRdb itself trimmed the public reads at Q25 with fastp, ran MiXCR and retained productive beta chains. Each entry merges the rows of one CDR3 protein and shows their most common DNA and genes. Present in this sample are around 65,000 distinct CDR3 sequences, roughly 6% of which were seen just once. Of the sample, roughly 2% is held by the ten largest clones. The input for sequencing was CD4+ T cells sorted from PBMCs, taken less than 16 days after the first yellow fever vaccination. These TCRs come from a man younger than 30 who received the YFV17D yellow fever vaccine.

This clonotype was counted many times. The gene calls are TRBV5-1 and TRBJ2-3, with D maybe TRBD1 (6 bases). V gave up 6 bases and J gave up 0 bases, with 11 bases separating them. The CDR3 runs to 14 residues. The germline CDR1 and CDR2 sequences are SGHRS and YFSETQ. This CDR3 is CASKRTESTDTQYF. The CDR3 DNA follows: TGCGCCAGCAAGCGGACAGAGAGCACAGATACGCAGTATTTT.

This clonotype was recorded at least ten times. The rearrangement joins TRBV12-3 or TRBV12-4 to TRBJ2-3; 9 bases agree with TRBD2. The ends lost 7 bases at V and 2 bases at J; junction bases unmatched: 16. This CDR3 spans 18 amino acids. CDR3 residues: CASTTRWVERGVTDTQYF. As DNA, the CDR3 is TGTGCCAGCACTACTCGGTGGGTCGAGCGGGGGGTCACAGATACGCAGTATTTT.

This clonotype was counted at least ten times. This chain connects TRBV21-1 to TRBJ2-7. TRBV21-1 is a listed pseudogene. The CDR3 contains 18 residues. The CDR3 spells CASSKDPRILSTAYEQYV. The CDR3 DNA sequence: TGTGCCAGCAGCAAAGATCCCCGTATCCTATCCACTGCTTACGAGCAGTACGTC.

This clonotype was picked up many times. V and J are TRBV5-1 and TRBJ2-5, with TRBD1 matching 10 bases. Germline values: CDR1 SGHRS, CDR2 YFSETQ. J was trimmed by 10 bases and V by 0 bases; bases with no gene match: 6. The CDR3 runs to 14 residues. In nucleotides, the CDR3 is TGCGCCAGCAGCTTGGCCCCGGGACAGGGGAGCCAGTACTTC. Its protein is CASSLAPGQGSQYF.

This clonotype was seen at least ten times. The genes are TRBV4-2 and TRBJ2-3; 7 bases fit TRBD2. V lost 1 base to trimming and J lost 6 bases; unmatched junction nucleotides: 7. CDR3 length: 15 residues. Germline V CDR1 and CDR2: LGHNA, YNFKEQ. The chain's CDR3 is CASSQAAGVADTQYF. The CDR3 bases are TGTGCCAGCAGCCAAGCCGCGGGGGTCGCGGATACGCAGTATTTT.

This clonotype came up many times. J is TRBJ2-7 and V is TRBV18; 8 nucleotides line up with TRBD1. J gave up 5 bases and V 6 bases, and 15 bases lay outside the gene matches. This CDR3 spans 16 amino acids. Germline CDR1 is KGHSH and CDR2 is LQKENI. Here the CDR3 reads CASSPGQGALWNEQYF. The CDR3 DNA follows: TGTGCCAGCTCGCCCGGACAGGGCGCATTGTGGAACGAGCAGTACTTC. Full variable domain (rest looked up from reference TRBV18 and TRBJ2-7): NAGVMQNPRHLVRRRGQEARLRCSPMKGHSHVYWYRQLPEEGLKFMVYLQKENIIDESGMPKERFSAEFPKEGPSILRIQQVVRGDSAAYFCASSPGQGALWNEQYFGPGTRLTVT.

This clonotype appeared many times. The rearrangement joins TRBV7-2 to TRBJ2-2; 11 positions agree with TRBD2. Germline V lookup: CDR1 SGHTA, CDR2 FQGNSA. The CDR3 covers 16 residues. J was trimmed by 4 bases and V by 2 bases; bases with no gene match: 3. The CDR3 sequence: CASSLFGLAGTGELFF. The CDR3 DNA reads TGTGCCAGCAGCTTATTCGGACTAGCGGGCACCGGGGAGCTGTTTTTT.